One sample yielded the 24 T cell receptor beta chains listed below, sequenced in a study of shared clonotypes between healthy human individuals. Only in-frame clones appear in the TCRdb table, and some are missing; sequencing was by immunoSEQ multiplex PCR. The table shows 2,500,000 or so clones, with 85% to 95% occurring only once. Sequencing was done on a sample of naive CD4+ T cells from PBMCs. Stated subset: CD45RA+ positively selected. The receptors stem from a man in his late teens or twenties in good health. Some clones in this sample may be carry-over from other donors' samples.

The DNA for the CDR3 is TGTGCCAGCAGTTTCGCGTACAATGAGCAGTTCTTC. Its translation: CASSFAYNEQFF. The gene calls are TRBV6-5 and TRBJ2-1; unclear D gene. Deletions cut 4 bases from V and 4 bases from J, with 5 bases between. The CDR3 totals 12 residues. The germline V gene has CDR1 MNHEY and CDR2 SVGAGI.

This chain joins TRBV7-3 and TRBJ2-3; 7 bases align to TRBD2. From germline, CDR1 is SGHTA and CDR2 FQGTGA. After removal of 1 base from V and 2 bases from J, the junction contained 6 bases not matched to a gene. This CDR3 spans 16 amino acids. This CDR3 is CASSLRAGATTDTQYF. The CDR3 region has the DNA TGTGCCAGCAGCTTAAGGGCGGGAGCGACCACAGATACGCAGTATTTT. Together with reference TRBV7-3 and TRBJ2-3, the CDR3 gives the full variable domain: GAGVSQTPSNKVTEKGKYVELRCDPISGHTALYWYRQSLGQGPEFLIYFQGTGAADDSGLPNDRFFAVRPEGSVSTLKIQRTERGDSAVYLCASSLRAGATTDTQYFGPGTRLTVL.

This clone came up a few times. The rearrangement uses TRBV5-6 and TRBJ1-2, with 7 bases lining up with TRBD1. This CDR3 is 12 amino acids long. V lost 3 bases to trimming and J lost 11 bases; unmatched junction nucleotides: 7. Germline CDR1 reads SGHDT; CDR2 reads YYEEEE. The CDR3 sequence is CASSYRGLGYTF. The CDR3 DNA sequence: TGTGCCAGCAGCTACAGGGGCCTCGGATACACCTTC.

J is TRBJ1-5 and V is TRBV28, with a possible D match to TRBD1 (5 bases). Per germline, CDR1 MDHEN and CDR2 SYDVKM. CDR3 size: 15 residues. V was pared by 5 bases and J by 3 bases, with 14 bases between. CDR3 DNA sequence: TGTGCCAGCAGTCCGGGACGGCGGTTCAATCAGCCCCAGCATTTT. Its translation is CASSPGRRFNQPQHF.

V is TRBV30 and J is TRBJ1-2; 7 bases are a match to TRBD1. Per the germline V gene, CDR1 is GTSNPN and CDR2 is SVGIG (reference sequence). This CDR3 has 14 residues. V lost 1 base, J lost 4 bases, and 6 bases stayed unmatched. CDR3 residues: CAWSAGGPAYGYTF. CDR3 DNA sequence: TGTGCCTGGAGTGCAGGGGGACCGGCCTATGGCTACACCTTC.

This sequence joins TRBV5-1 and TRBJ1-1, with 10 bases identical to TRBD1. This CDR3 contains 15 residues. The germline CDR1 and CDR2 sequences are SGHRS and YFSETQ. V lost 4 bases and J lost 4; bases outside the gene matches: 7. Here the CDR3 reads CASSERDRGSTEAFF. Written as DNA, the CDR3 is TGCGCCAGCAGCGAAAGGGACAGGGGTAGCACTGAAGCTTTCTTT.

This clone came up once. Relative to the germline gene, one junction end is altered; a read error may explain this. The V and J genes are TRBV20-1 and TRBJ2-7, with D unclear. The germline CDR1 and CDR2 sequences are DFQATT and SNEGSKA (reference sequence). This CDR3 is built from 8 residues. For the CDR3, the DNA is TGCAGTGCTCCTCCGTTTATCTTC. Translation: CSAPPFIF.

The rearrangement joins TRBV28 to TRBJ2-1, with D possibly matching TRBD2 (5 bases). Germline CDR1 is MDHEN and CDR2 is SYDVKM. This CDR3 region has 12 residues. Deletions cut 4 bases from V and 9 bases from J, with 10 bases between. This chain's CDR3 is CASSSPAGEQFF. In DNA, the CDR3 is TGTGCCAGCAGTTCCCCCGCGGGTGAGCAGTTCTTC. The complete variable domain, with remaining parts taken from reference TRBV28 and TRBJ2-1, reads DVKVTQSSRYLVKRTGEKVFLECVQDMDHENMFWYRQDPGLGLRLIYFSYDVKMKEKGDIPEGYSVSREKKERFSLILESASTNQTSMYLCASSSPAGEQFFGPGTRLTVL.

This chain links TRBV18 with TRBJ2-7; 7 bases align to TRBD1. Germline values: CDR1 KGHSH, CDR2 LQKENI. With V trimmed by 3 bases and J by 2 bases, 4 bases remained unmatched. This CDR3 has 14 amino acids. The CDR3 DNA sequence: TGTGCCAGCTCACCCCGGGACAGCACCTACGAGCAGTACTTC. It translates to CASSPRDSTYEQYF.

This chain links TRBV28 with TRBJ2-7; possibly TRBD2 for D (5 bases). The V end lost 7 bases, the J end lost 3 bases, and 16 bases lay between the germline ends. The CDR3 extends over 14 amino acids. Germline CDR1 is MDHEN and CDR2 is SYDVKM. The CDR3 here is CASKTGGPNYEQYF. The CDR3 DNA reads as TGTGCCAGCAAAACTGGAGGACCCAACTACGAGCAGTACTTC.

This chain links TRBV11-2 with TRBJ2-4, with D maybe TRBD2 (5 bases). The germline gives CDR1 SGHAT, CDR2 FQNNGV. Trimming left V 4 bases short and J 7 bases short, with 11 bases between. The CDR3 covers 13 residues. CDR3 DNA: TGTGCCAGCAGCTCCCGGGATGGGAACATTCAGTACTTC. It specifies CASSSRDGNIQYF.

The chain is built from TRBV5-5 and TRBJ1-5; no reliable D call. CDR3 length: 15 residues. Germline CDR1 SGHKS, CDR2 YYEKEE (reference sequence). V was clipped by 1 base and J by 2 bases, with 10 bases between them. The CDR3 reads CASSLTAGGNQPQHF. The CDR3 DNA reads TGTGCCAGCAGCTTGACCGCCGGGGGCAATCAGCCCCAGCATTTT.

This clone was seen more than once but under ten times. This same CDR3 is encoded by further DNA sequences in the sample. The CDR3 nucleotides are TGTGCCAGCAGCTTAGTAGTCCCCGGGGAGCTGTTTTTT. Translated, it gives CASSLVVPGELFF. V gene TRBV7-9 combines with J gene TRBJ2-2; no clear D. Germline V gives CDR1 SEHNR, CDR2 FQNEAQ (reference sequence). V dropped 1 base and J dropped 6 bases, with 6 bases sitting between them. The CDR3 is made up of 13 amino acids. Looking up the rest from reference TRBV7-9 and TRBJ2-2 gives the full variable domain: DTGVSQNPRHKITKRGQNVTFRCDPISEHNRLYWYRQTLGQGPEFLTYFQNEAQLEKSRLLSDRFSAERPKGSFSTLEIQRTEQGDSAMYLCASSLVVPGELFFGEGSRLTVL.

A note on this clone: Other DNA sequences within the sample encode an identical CDR3. This chain connects TRBV28 to TRBJ2-2; D is perhaps TRBD1 or TRBD2 (5 bases each). CDR1 MDHEN and CDR2 SYDVKM come from the germline V gene. The V and J ends lost 6 bases and 2 bases respectively, with 10 bases between them. The CDR3 contains 14 residues. CDR3 sequence: CASSWGTNTGELFF. The DNA for the CDR3 is TGTGCCAGCAGCTGGGGGACCAACACCGGGGAGCTGTTTTTT.

The chain recombines TRBV16 with TRBJ2-5; no clear D. The CDR3 spans 11 residues. Trimming took 3 bases from V and 5 from J, leaving 4 bases between them. CDR1 is KGHSY, CDR2 FQNENV, per germline. This chain's CDR3 is CASSQTETQYF. In nucleotides, the CDR3 is TGTGCCAGCAGCCAGACGGAGACCCAGTACTTC. Using reference TRBV16 and TRBJ2-5 for the parts outside the CDR3, the full variable domain is GEEVAQTPKHLVRGEGQKAKLYCAPIKGHSYVFWYQQVLKNEFKFLISFQNENVFDETGMPKERFSAKCLPNSPCSLEIQATKLEDSAVYFCASSQTETQYFGPGTRLLVL.

The genes are TRBV7-3 and TRBJ2-7; D is possibly TRBD1 (5 bases). Germline lookup yields CDR1 SGHTA and CDR2 FQGTGA. The V end lost 3 bases, the J end lost 1 base, and 10 bases lay between the germline ends. The CDR3 is 14 amino acids. CDR3 DNA sequence: TGTGCCAGCAGCTTTGACAGTGTTTCCTACGAGCAGTACTTC. It is translated as CASSFDSVSYEQYF.

The rearrangement uses TRBV7-2 and TRBJ2-5, with D possibly TRBD1 on 6 matching bases. Germline CDR1 is SGHTA and CDR2 is FQGNSA. The CDR3 sequence is 15 residues long. Trimming removed 5 bases from V and 1 base from J, with 14 bases in between. Here the CDR3 reads CASSLVWGRQETQYF. The CDR3 region has the DNA TGTGCCAGCAGCCTCGTTTGGGGGCGCCAAGAGACCCAGTACTTC.

The chain is built from TRBV19 and TRBJ2-3; weak D call: TRBD1 (6 bases). CDR3 length: 16 amino acids. Germline CDR1 is LNHDA and CDR2 is SQIVND (reference sequence). V gave up 3 bases and J gave up 1 base, with 14 bases separating them. The CDR3 DNA reads as TGTGCCAGTAGTATGCGACAGGTCGGTGGCACAGATACGCAGTATTTT. Its translation: CASSMRQVGGTDTQYF.

The rearrangement joins TRBV6-5 to TRBJ2-7, with 9 bases aligning to TRBD1. The CDR3 runs 12 residues. The trim removed 5 bases at V and 9 bases at J, leaving 5 bases unmatched. The germline V gene encodes CDR1 MNHEY and CDR2 SVGAGI. This CDR3 reads CASSDTGGTQYF. The CDR3, as DNA: TGTGCCAGCAGTGACACAGGGGGCACGCAGTACTTC.

This clone was recorded only once. The chain combines TRBV7-9 with TRBJ2-3; D is ambiguous. CDR1 and CDR2 from the germline V gene are SEHNR and FQNEAQ (reference sequence). The CDR3 has 15 amino acids. V shed 1 base and J shed 1 base, with 9 bases lying between them. Written as DNA, the CDR3 is TGTGCCAGCAGCTTAGTTCTGTCTCGCACAGATACGCAGTATTTT. Translated: CASSLVLSRTDTQYF.

This clone was picked up one time. In DNA, the CDR3 is TGTGCCACCAGCAGAGATCTGCGCTCCTACGAGCAGTACTTC. It is translated as CATSRDLRSYEQYF. This sequence joins TRBV15 and TRBJ2-7; D gene uncertain. CDR1 and CDR2 from the germline V gene are LNHNV and YYDKDF (reference sequence). The CDR3 consists of 14 residues. Between the trimmed V and J ends, which lost 0 bases and 0 bases, there was a span of 6 bases.

V gene TRBV28 combines with J gene TRBJ1-1; no firm D call. The CDR3 totals 11 residues. Trimming took off 6 bases at V and 4 bases at J, with 6 bases between the two ends. The V gene's germline CDR1 is MDHEN and CDR2 SYDVKM. The CDR3 bases are TGTGCCAGCAGGGCAGTCACTGAAGCTTTCTTT. Its protein product is CASRAVTEAFF.

This clone was picked up a small number of times. The genes are TRBV7-9 and TRBJ1-5; D unresolved. The V gene's germline CDR1 is SEHNR and CDR2 FQNEAQ (reference sequence). The V end lost 5 bases, the J end lost 7 bases, and 21 bases lay between the germline ends. This CDR3 has 16 amino acids. CDR3 region: CASSRGRGVVQQPQHF. The CDR3 bases are TGTGCCAGCAGCCGAGGTCGGGGAGTAGTACAGCAGCCCCAGCATTTT.

J is TRBJ1-5 and V is TRBV6-6; D gene uncertain. V lost 0 bases and J 4 bases, leaving 10 bases between the germline ends. CDR1 is MNHNY and CDR2 is SVGAGI in the germline V gene (reference sequence). The CDR3 contains 15 residues. The CDR3 region has the DNA TGTGCCAGCAGTTACTCGCATCCTCTTAATCAGCCCCAGCATTTT. Translating it yields CASSYSHPLNQPQHF.